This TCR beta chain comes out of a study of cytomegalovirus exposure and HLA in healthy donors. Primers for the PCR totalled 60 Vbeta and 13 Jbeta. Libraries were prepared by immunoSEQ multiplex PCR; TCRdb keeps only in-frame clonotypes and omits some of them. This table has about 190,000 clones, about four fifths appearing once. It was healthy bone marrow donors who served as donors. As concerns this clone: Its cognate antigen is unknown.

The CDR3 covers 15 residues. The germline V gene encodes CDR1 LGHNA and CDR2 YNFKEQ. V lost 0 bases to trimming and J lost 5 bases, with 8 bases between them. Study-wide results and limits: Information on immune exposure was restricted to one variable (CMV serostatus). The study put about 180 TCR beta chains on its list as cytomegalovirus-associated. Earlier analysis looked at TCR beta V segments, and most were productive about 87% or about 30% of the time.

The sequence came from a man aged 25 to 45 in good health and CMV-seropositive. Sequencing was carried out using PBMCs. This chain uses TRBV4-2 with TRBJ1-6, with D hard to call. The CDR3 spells CASSQEWHDNSPLHF. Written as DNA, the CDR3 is TGTGCCAGCAGCCAAGAGTGGCACGATAATTCACCCCTCCACTTT.